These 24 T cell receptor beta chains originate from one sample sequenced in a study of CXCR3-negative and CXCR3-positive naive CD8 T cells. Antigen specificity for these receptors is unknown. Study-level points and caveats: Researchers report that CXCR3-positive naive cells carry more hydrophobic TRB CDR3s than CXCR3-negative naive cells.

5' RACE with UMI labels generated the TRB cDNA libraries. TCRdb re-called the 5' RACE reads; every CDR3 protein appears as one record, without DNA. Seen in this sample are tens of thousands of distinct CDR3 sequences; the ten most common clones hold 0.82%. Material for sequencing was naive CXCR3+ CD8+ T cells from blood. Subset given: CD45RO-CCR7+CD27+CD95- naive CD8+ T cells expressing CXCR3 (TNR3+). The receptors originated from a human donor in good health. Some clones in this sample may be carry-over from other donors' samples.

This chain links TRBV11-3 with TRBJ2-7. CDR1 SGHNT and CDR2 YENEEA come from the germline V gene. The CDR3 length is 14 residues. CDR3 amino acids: CASSLHRDSYEQYF. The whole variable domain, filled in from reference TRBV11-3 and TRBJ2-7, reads EAGVVQSPRYKIIEKKQPVAFWCNPISGHNTLYWYLQNLGQGPELLIRYENEEAVDDSQLPKDRFSAERLKGVDSTLKIQPAELGDSAVYLCASSLHRDSYEQYFGPGTRLTVT.

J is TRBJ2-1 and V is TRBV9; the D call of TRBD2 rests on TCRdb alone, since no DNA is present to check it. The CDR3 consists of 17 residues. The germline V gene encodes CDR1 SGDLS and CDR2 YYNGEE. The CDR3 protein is CASSAGTSGGVYNEQFF. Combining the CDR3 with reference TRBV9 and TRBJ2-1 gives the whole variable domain DSGVTQTPKHLITATGQRVTLRCSPRSGDLSVYWYQQSLDQGLQFLIQYYNGEERAKGNILERFSAQQFPDLHSELNLSSLELGDSALYFCASSAGTSGGVYNEQFFGPGTRLTVL.

This chain's CDR3 is CSGGHPDYEQYF. The V gene is TRBV20-1, the J gene TRBJ2-7; TCRdb reports TRBD1, a call that lacks DNA to check it against. Per germline, CDR1 DFQATT and CDR2 SNEGSKA (reference sequence). This CDR3 is built from 12 residues.

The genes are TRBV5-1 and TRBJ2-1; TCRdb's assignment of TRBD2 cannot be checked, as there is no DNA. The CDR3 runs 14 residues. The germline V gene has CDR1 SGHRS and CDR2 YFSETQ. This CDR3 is CASSFAGDRNEQFF.

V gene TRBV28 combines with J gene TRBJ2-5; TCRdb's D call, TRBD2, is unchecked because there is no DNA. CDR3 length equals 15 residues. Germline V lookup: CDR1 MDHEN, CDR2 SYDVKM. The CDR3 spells CASRPGLAAQETQYF.

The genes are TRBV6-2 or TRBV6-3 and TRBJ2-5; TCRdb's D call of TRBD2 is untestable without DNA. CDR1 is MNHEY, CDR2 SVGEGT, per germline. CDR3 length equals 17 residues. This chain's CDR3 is CASSSGQAGGHVETQYF.

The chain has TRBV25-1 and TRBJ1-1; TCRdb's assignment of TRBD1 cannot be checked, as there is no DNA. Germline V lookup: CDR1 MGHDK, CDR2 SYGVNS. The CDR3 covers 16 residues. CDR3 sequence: CASSLTRQGGLTEAFF.

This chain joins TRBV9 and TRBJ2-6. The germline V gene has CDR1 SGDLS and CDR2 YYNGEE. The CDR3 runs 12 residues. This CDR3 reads CASSAGANVLTF.

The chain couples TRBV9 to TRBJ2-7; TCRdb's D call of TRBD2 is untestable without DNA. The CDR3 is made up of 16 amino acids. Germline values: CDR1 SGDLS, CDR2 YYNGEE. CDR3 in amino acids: CASSVDRASTSYEQYF.

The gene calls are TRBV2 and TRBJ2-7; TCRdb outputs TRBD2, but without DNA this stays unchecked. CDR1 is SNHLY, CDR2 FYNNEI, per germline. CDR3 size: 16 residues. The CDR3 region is CASSVSGGNPSGEQYF.

CDR3 sequence reads: CASSPGQGAWVGTEAFF. This rearrangement joins TRBV5-6 to TRBJ1-1; TCRdb returns TRBD1, unconfirmable since there is no DNA. CDR1 and CDR2 (germline): SGHDT, YYEEEE. This CDR3 spans 17 amino acids.

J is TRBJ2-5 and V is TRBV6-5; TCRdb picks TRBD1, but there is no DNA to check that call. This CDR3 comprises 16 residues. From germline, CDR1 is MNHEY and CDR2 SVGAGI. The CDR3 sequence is CASSAILPGDGETQYF.

The CDR3 loop reads CSVEDGTGTGANVLTF. This sequence joins TRBV29-1 and TRBJ2-6; TCRdb picks TRBD1, but there is no DNA to check that call. CDR1 SQVTM and CDR2 ANQGSEA come from the germline V gene. This CDR3 is 16 amino acids long.

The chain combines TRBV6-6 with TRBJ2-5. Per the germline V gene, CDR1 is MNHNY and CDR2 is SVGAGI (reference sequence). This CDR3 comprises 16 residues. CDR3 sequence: CASSYLLAEYQETQYF.

CDR3 loop: CASSLVEHSTDTQYF. The rearrangement uses TRBV5-5 and TRBJ2-3. There are 15 residues in the CDR3. CDR1 and CDR2 (germline): SGHKS, YYEKEE (reference sequence).

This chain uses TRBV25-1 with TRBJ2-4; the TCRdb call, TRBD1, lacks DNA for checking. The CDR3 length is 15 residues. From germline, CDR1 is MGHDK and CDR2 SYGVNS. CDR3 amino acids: CASSRGIGAKNIQYF.

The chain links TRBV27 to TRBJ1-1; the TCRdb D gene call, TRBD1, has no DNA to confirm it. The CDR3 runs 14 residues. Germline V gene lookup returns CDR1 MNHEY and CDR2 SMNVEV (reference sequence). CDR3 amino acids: CASSRDGLNTEAFF.

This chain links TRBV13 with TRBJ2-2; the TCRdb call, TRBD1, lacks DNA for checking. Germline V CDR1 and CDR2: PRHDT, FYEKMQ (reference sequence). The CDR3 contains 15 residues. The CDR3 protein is CASSTDRKNTGELFF.

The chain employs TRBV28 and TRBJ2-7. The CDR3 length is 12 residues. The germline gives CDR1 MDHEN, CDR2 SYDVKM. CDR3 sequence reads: CASSFFPYEQYF.

CDR3 protein: CASTLGVGNSEQYF. V gene TRBV28 combines with J gene TRBJ2-7. Germline V lookup: CDR1 MDHEN, CDR2 SYDVKM. CDR3 length: 14 residues. Using reference TRBV28 and TRBJ2-7 for the parts outside the CDR3, the full variable domain is DVKVTQSSRYLVKRTGEKVFLECVQDMDHENMFWYRQDPGLGLRLIYFSYDVKMKEKGDIPEGYSVSREKKERFSLILESASTNQTSMYLCASTLGVGNSEQYFGPGTRLTVT.

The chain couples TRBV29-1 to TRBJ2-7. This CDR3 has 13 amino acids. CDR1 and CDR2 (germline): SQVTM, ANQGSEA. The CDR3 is CSVGPIPSYEQYF.

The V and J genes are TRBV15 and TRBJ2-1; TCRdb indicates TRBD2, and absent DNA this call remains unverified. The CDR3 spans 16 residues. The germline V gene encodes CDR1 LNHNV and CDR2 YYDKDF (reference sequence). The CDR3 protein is CATSSSGRVSYNEQFF.

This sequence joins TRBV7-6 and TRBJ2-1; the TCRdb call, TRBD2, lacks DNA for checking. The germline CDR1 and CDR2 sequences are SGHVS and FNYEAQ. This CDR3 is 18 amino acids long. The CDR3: CASSSLNSGRSSYNEQFF.

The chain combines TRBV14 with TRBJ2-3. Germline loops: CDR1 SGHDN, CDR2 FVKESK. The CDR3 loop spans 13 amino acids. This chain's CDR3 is CASSVYSGDTQYF.